This T cell receptor beta chain stems from a study of control samples from healthy donors and cancer patients. Data came from immunoSEQ multiplex PCR; TCRdb stores just in-frame clones and leaves some out. The sample lists 100,000 to 150,000 clones, 75% to 95% seen once, with around 8.9% in the top ten. The V end was cut by 5 bases, the J end by 0 bases, with 18 bases between. Germline values: CDR1 MGHDK, CDR2 SYGVNS. This CDR3 is built from 17 residues. The TCR comes from a young man in good health. Source material: blood. This chain uses TRBV25-1 with TRBJ2-3; a weak D match, TRBD2 (5 bases). The CDR3 loop is CASSPIAIRGSTDTQYF. CDR3 DNA sequence: TGTGCCAGCAGTCCTATAGCTATCCGGGGTAGCACAGATACGCAGTATTTT.